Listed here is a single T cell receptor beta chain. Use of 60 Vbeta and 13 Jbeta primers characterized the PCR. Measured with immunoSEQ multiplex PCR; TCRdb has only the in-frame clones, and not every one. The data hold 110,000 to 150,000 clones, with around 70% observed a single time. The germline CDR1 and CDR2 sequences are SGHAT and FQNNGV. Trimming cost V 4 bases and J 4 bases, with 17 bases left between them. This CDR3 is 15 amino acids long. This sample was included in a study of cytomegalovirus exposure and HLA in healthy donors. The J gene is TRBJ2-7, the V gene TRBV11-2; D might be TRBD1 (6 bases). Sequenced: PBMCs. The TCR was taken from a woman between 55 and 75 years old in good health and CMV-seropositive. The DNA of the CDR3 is TGTGCCAGCAGCTCTTCCCGGGACAATGCTTACGAGCAGTACTTC. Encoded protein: CASSSSRDNAYEQYF.